Reported below is one T cell receptor (beta chain). The specificity of this receptor is unknown. No clone much larger than this one lies a single base away; base qualities are absent. Each collaborating institution followed its own protocols to collect whole blood in K2EDTA tubes. For TCRbeta analysis, collaborators shipped samples in one of three forms: frozen whole blood, isolated PBMCs, or DNA extracted from either of those sample types. This entry belongs to a study of blood T cell repertoires in COVID-19 (dated by TCRdb to about 2020). About the full investigation: Samples covering the acute and convalescent phases of COVID-19 were provided by collaborators in the United States, Italy and Spain. The prospective study material was composed of cDNA or gDNA derived from T cells, B-cell-depleted T cells, or PBMCs. Deeply sampled blood TCRbeta repertoires from subjects exposed to, actively infected with, or recovered from COVID-19 were included in the dataset. A freely available public database, intended as a resource for researchers studying the immune response to SARS-CoV-2, is where the repertoires were released. Samples were obtained from the ongoing ImmuneRACE study (first 160 participants) and from over 1,000 subjects provided by 6 global collaborators. Nearly every sample came with metadata listing a de-identified subject ID, COVID-19 status, age in years and sex. Where available, HLA class I and class II types were obtained from metadata supplied by the sample provider rather than from assay-based typing. Paper-wide results and their limitations: How much clinical and demographic metadata was included differed by source and by participant, and the metadata was provided uncurated.

The immunoSEQ Assay, a bias-controlled multiplex PCR, was used to amplify TCRbeta CDR3 regions from genomic DNA. The paper's data handling went like this. The number of nucleated cells in each sample was estimated by amplification of reference gene primers within the assay. To quantify the absolute abundance of each unique TCRbeta CDR3 rearrangement, sequence reads were collapsed and filtered. Productive Simpson clonality was computed per sample as the square root of Simpson's diversity index over productive rearrangements. What TCRdb holds here is the immuneACCESS table cut down to in-frame rearrangements. Part of the clones is not present; checked against another copy, under half of the missing clones reflect an unresolved V gene, and the others are unexplained. V and J calls and clone size are those listed in that table; D and trimming were worked out from the DNA. The sample has 25,000 to 30,000 clones on record, roughly 80% of them singletons. The ten largest clones represent around half of the sample.

Deletion took 3 bases off V and 1 base off J, with a span of 9 bases between the germline ends. CDR1 and CDR2 are drawn from the germline V gene (reference sequence): WNHNN, SYGVQD. The CDR3 numbers 14 residues from cysteine through phenylalanine. Only CDR3 DNA remains: 42 bases, in frame from the first base. Recombination joined TRBV10-1 with TRBJ2-5, with the D gene call left open. The TCR sequence derives from a man in his fifties or sixties with active or convalescent COVID-19. The sample was peripheral blood. The DNA sequence reads TGCGCCAGCAGTGACTCCCCCGGCCAAGAGACCCAGTACTTC. This sequence encodes CASSDSPGQETQYF.